This T cell receptor beta chain is drawn from a study of cytomegalovirus exposure and HLA in healthy donors. Study as a whole: The 90 to 150 validation repertoires used a platform that matched the one used for the approximately 690 first-cohort repertoires, as a later analysis reported. General study points: For cytomegalovirus status, the classifier reportedly gave diagnoses with high specificity and sensitivity.

Data came from immunoSEQ multiplex PCR; TCRdb stores just in-frame clones and leaves some out. The sample lists around 300,000 clones, 88% occurring once. CDR1 GTSNPN and CDR2 SVGIG come from the germline V gene (reference sequence). This CDR3 spans 15 amino acids. J gave up 6 bases and V 1 base, and 8 bases lay outside the gene matches. This clone occurred once. Its antigen is not known. Material: PBMCs. The receptor was derived from a man aged 30 to 45 in good health and CMV-seronegative. This sequence joins TRBV30 and TRBJ1-5; 8 bases match TRBD1. The CDR3, as DNA: TGTGCCTGGAGTGCGGGGACAGGTGCCCGTCAGCCCCAGCATTTT. It yields the protein CAWSAGTGARQPQHF.